The next 29 T cell receptor beta chains were all read from a single sample in a study of T cell repertoires in cytomegalovirus infection. TCRdb called the reads again in MiXCR, with one record for every CDR3 protein. The table has about 230,000 distinct CDR3 sequences, 20% to 25% seen once; the top ten hold about 20%. The sample comprised CD8+ T cells from PBMCs. These receptors came from a human donor in good health (CMV status not recorded). Some clones in this sample may be carry-over from other donors' samples.

This clonotype showed up just a few times. The genes are TRBV5-1 and TRBJ2-1; 11 bases line up with TRBD1. CDR3 length: 14 residues. CDR1 is SGHRS, CDR2 YFSETQ, per germline. Trimming took 6 bases from V and 10 from J; bases not matched to a gene: 9. The chain's CDR3 is CASNPGTGGPEQFF. In DNA form, the CDR3 reads TGCGCCAGCAACCCCGGGACAGGGGGTCCGGAGCAGTTCTTC.

V usage is TRBV20-1 and J usage is TRBJ2-7, with D perhaps TRBD2 (5 bases). The V and J ends lost 0 bases and 7 bases respectively, with 19 bases between them. Germline V gene sequence: CDR1 DFQATT, CDR2 SNEGSKA (reference sequence). The CDR3 totals 15 residues. The CDR3 region has the DNA TGCAGTGCTAGAGAGGGTGGACTCCCCGAGTGGGAGCAGTACTTC. Amino acid sequence: CSAREGGLPEWEQYF.

The chain is built from TRBV5-1 and TRBJ1-1, with a tentative D call TRBD1 (6 bases). This CDR3 is built from 15 residues. V gave up 5 bases and J gave up 3 bases, with 17 bases separating them. The germline V gene has CDR1 SGHRS and CDR2 YFSETQ. The chain's CDR3 is CASRPTPGGHTEAFF. The DNA for the CDR3 is TGCGCCAGCAGACCTACCCCTGGGGGGCACACTGAAGCTTTCTTT.

This clonotype appeared once. V usage is TRBV13 and J usage is TRBJ2-3; TRBD2 matches at 10 bases. Germline-derived CDR1 and CDR2 are PRHDT and FYEKMQ (reference sequence). V lost 6 bases and J lost 4; bases outside the gene matches: 4. The CDR3 extends over 14 amino acids. The CDR3 loop reads CASSRSGGADTQYF. The CDR3 nucleotides read TGTGCCAGCAGTCGCAGCGGGGGGGCAGATACGCAGTATTTT.

This clonotype was seen more than once but under ten times. This chain joins TRBV5-5 and TRBJ2-7; D is perhaps TRBD1 or TRBD2 (5 bases each). V lost 4 bases to trimming and J lost 3 bases, with 20 bases between them. The CDR3 is made up of 16 amino acids. Germline CDR1 reads SGHKS; CDR2 reads YYEKEE (reference sequence). The CDR3 coding sequence is TGTGCCAGCAGCGACACCGGGACGGCGGTGTTCTACGAGCAGTACTTC. As protein: CASSDTGTAVFYEQYF. The variable domain in full, completed from reference TRBV5-5 and TRBJ2-7, reads DAGVTQSPTHLIKTRGQQVTLRCSPISGHKSVSWYQQVLGQGPQFIFQYYEKEERGRGNFPDRFSARQFPNYSSELNVNALLLGDSALYLCASSDTGTAVFYEQYFGPGTRLTVT.

This clonotype was seen more than once but under ten times. The chain combines TRBV7-9 with TRBJ1-2; 10 bases fit TRBD1. Per germline, CDR1 SEHNR and CDR2 FQNEAQ (reference sequence). This CDR3 region has 11 residues. CDR3 region: CASGTGDPYTF. CDR3 DNA sequence: TGTGCTTCTGGGACAGGGGATCCCTACACCTTC.

The V call is TRBV27, the J call TRBJ2-1; 9 nucleotides match TRBD1. This CDR3 comprises 15 residues. V gave up 5 bases and J gave up 6 bases; unmatched junction bases: 8. Germline CDR1 is MNHEY and CDR2 is SMNVEV (reference sequence). The CDR3 coding sequence is TGTGCCAGCAGTGCCCGGGACAGGGTGGGCAATGAGCAGTTCTTC. Its protein is CASSARDRVGNEQFF.

This clonotype was counted a few times. V and J are TRBV19 and TRBJ2-3; 10 bases map to TRBD1. Germline V gene data show CDR1 as LNHDA and CDR2 as SQIVND (reference sequence). The J segment lost 6 bases and the V segment lost 1 base, leaving 4 bases of the junction unmatched. The CDR3 sequence is 15 residues long. CDR3 residues: CASSIGPGQGDTQYF. Here the CDR3 DNA reads TGTGCCAGTAGTATAGGGCCGGGACAGGGGGATACGCAGTATTTT.

The chain joins TRBV2 to TRBJ2-1; D is unresolved. Germline assignment: CDR1 SNHLY and CDR2 FYNNEI. V shed 9 bases and J shed 3 bases, with 15 bases lying between them. The CDR3 consists of 14 residues. This CDR3 reads CARGPAVGYNEQFF. The CDR3 DNA is TGTGCCAGGGGCCCCGCCGTCGGCTACAATGAGCAGTTCTTC.

The J gene is TRBJ1-1, the V gene TRBV28; no clear D. The germline V and J ends were trimmed by 5 bases and 7 bases, with 14 bases remaining between them. This CDR3 is 13 amino acids long. Germline V lookup: CDR1 MDHEN, CDR2 SYDVKM. In nucleotides, the CDR3 is TGTGCCAGCAGTCGCGACGGCGAGGGTGAAGCTTTCTTT. This encodes CASSRDGEGEAFF.

This clonotype was observed many times. The V call is TRBV7-6, the J call TRBJ2-5; D uncertain. Trimming took 2 bases from V and 5 from J, leaving 9 bases between them. The germline CDR1 and CDR2 sequences are SGHVS and FNYEAQ. This CDR3 has 13 amino acids. CDR3 coding DNA: TGTGCCAGCAGCTTATTAGATGGGGAGACCCAGTACTTC. This encodes CASSLLDGETQYF.

This chain joins TRBV19 and TRBJ1-5, with TRBD1 matching 7 bases. The J segment lost 3 bases and the V segment lost 5 bases, leaving 7 bases of the junction unmatched. Germline CDR1 and CDR2: LNHDA and SQIVND (reference sequence). The CDR3 spans 15 residues. The CDR3 bases are TGTGCCAGTAGTGCCTGGGACAGCAACAATCAGCCCCAGCATTTT. It yields the protein CASSAWDSNNQPQHF.

The rearrangement uses TRBV14 and TRBJ2-1, with TRBD1 identical over 8 bases. Germline V gene lookup returns CDR1 SGHDN and CDR2 FVKESK. J gave up 0 bases and V 4 bases, and 11 bases lay outside the gene matches. This CDR3 is 18 amino acids long. The CDR3 bases are TGTGCCAGCAGCCGCCAGGGACAGGCCTTTTTCTCCTACAATGAGCAGTTCTTC. Its protein is CASSRQGQAFFSYNEQFF.

This rearrangement joins TRBV2 to TRBJ2-3; D gene uncertain. With 6 bases removed from V and 0 bases from J, the gap between germline ends came to 16 bases. CDR1 is SNHLY and CDR2 is FYNNEI in the germline V gene. The CDR3 runs to 16 residues. The CDR3 coding sequence is TGTGCCAGCAGGGTAGGACGGAGTTCTAGCACAGATACGCAGTATTTT. It specifies CASRVGRSSSTDTQYF.

The sample holds one count of this clonotype. This chain uses TRBV27 with TRBJ1-2; weak D call: TRBD1 (5 bases). This CDR3 contains 14 residues. CDR1 and CDR2 from the germline V gene are MNHEY and SMNVEV (reference sequence). The V end lost 7 bases, the J end lost 2 bases, and 14 bases lay between the germline ends. CDR3 DNA: TGTGCCAGCACCAAAAATGGGGGGAACTATGGCTACACCTTC. It encodes CASTKNGGNYGYTF.

This clonotype was observed a handful of times. The gene calls are TRBV12-3 or TRBV12-4 and TRBJ1-3; no clear D gene. The CDR3 totals 13 residues. V gave up 6 bases and J gave up 2 bases, with 8 bases separating them. Written as DNA, the CDR3 is TGTGCCAGCAGCCCCTTTGCTGGAAACACCATATATTTT. This codes for CASSPFAGNTIYF.

This chain joins TRBV29-1 and TRBJ2-1; no clear D. V was clipped by 0 bases and J by 5 bases, with 5 bases between them. CDR1 SQVTM and CDR2 ANQGSEA come from the germline V gene. There are 12 residues in the CDR3. CDR3 protein: CSVEEQNNEQFF. In DNA form, the CDR3 reads TGCAGCGTTGAAGAACAAAACAATGAGCAGTTCTTC.

In its sample, this clonotype was seen many times. The V and J genes are TRBV7-8 and TRBJ1-1; D call uncertain. The V and J ends lost 3 bases and 0 bases respectively, with 11 bases between them. The CDR3 runs 15 residues. Germline values: CDR1 SGHVS, CDR2 FQNEAQ. CDR3 amino acids: CASSFLEVLNTEAFF. The CDR3 DNA reads as TGTGCCAGCAGCTTCCTCGAAGTCCTGAACACTGAAGCTTTCTTT.

This clonotype was counted ten times or more. This chain connects TRBV7-8 to TRBJ1-2, with D hard to call. V was cut by 4 bases and J by 1 base, with 13 bases left in between. The CDR3 runs to 15 residues. Germline CDR1 is SGHVS and CDR2 is FQNEAQ. The CDR3 coding sequence is TGTGCCAGCAGCTCCGACCCCCAGGTTAACTATGGCTACACCTTC. It yields the protein CASSSDPQVNYGYTF.

This clonotype was seen a few times. V usage is TRBV6-2 or TRBV6-3 and J usage is TRBJ2-7; D might be TRBD1 or TRBD2, each matching 5 bases. In germline, CDR1 is MNHEY, CDR2 SVGEGT. This CDR3 spans 13 amino acids. With 8 bases removed from V and 0 bases from J, the gap between germline ends came to 11 bases. The CDR3 sequence: CASLRDDSYEQYF. The DNA for the CDR3 is TGTGCCAGCCTCCGGGACGACTCCTACGAGCAGTACTTC.

This clonotype was found a few times. The CDR3 protein is CASTAWTGGAYGNTIYF. The DNA of the CDR3 is TGTGCCAGCACCGCTTGGACAGGGGGCGCTTATGGAAACACCATATATTTT. The chain has TRBV12-3 or TRBV12-4 and TRBJ1-3; 11 nucleotides agree with TRBD1. CDR3 size: 17 residues. After removal of 7 bases from V and 3 bases from J, the junction contained 11 bases not matched to a gene.

This clonotype was observed many times. The chain has TRBV7-2 and TRBJ2-1; D is possibly TRBD1 (5 bases). V lost 3 bases, J lost 2 bases, and 11 bases lay in between. Germline CDR1 reads SGHTA; CDR2 reads FQGNSA. This CDR3 contains 15 residues. Here the CDR3 reads CASSFQGVAYNEQFF. The CDR3 nucleotides read TGTGCCAGCAGCTTTCAGGGTGTGGCCTACAATGAGCAGTTCTTC.

The V call is TRBV19, the J call TRBJ1-1; a possible D gene is TRBD1 (5 bases). Trimming took off 5 bases at V and 0 bases at J, with 10 bases between the two ends. The CDR3 totals 14 residues. The germline CDR1 and CDR2 sequences are LNHDA and SQIVND (reference sequence). The CDR3 is CASSAGRLNTEAFF. The CDR3 region has the DNA TGTGCCAGTAGTGCGGGACGGTTGAACACTGAAGCTTTCTTT.

This clonotype was seen more than once but under ten times. V and J are TRBV9 and TRBJ2-2; 7 bases line up with TRBD2. CDR1 is SGDLS, CDR2 YYNGEE, per germline. V was pared by 4 bases and J by 4 bases, with 10 bases of the junction left unmatched. The CDR3 consists of 16 residues. The CDR3 region is CASSPMGGGFTGELFF. In DNA form, the CDR3 reads TGTGCCAGCAGCCCGATGGGCGGGGGTTTCACCGGGGAGCTGTTTTTT.

This clonotype was seen repeatedly, ten times or more. This chain joins TRBV7-2 and TRBJ2-3; tentatively, D is TRBD2 (6 bases). Trimming pared 5 bases from V and 6 bases from J, leaving 9 bases between. The germline V gene has CDR1 SGHTA and CDR2 FQGNSA. This CDR3 comprises 12 residues. The CDR3 is CASSGGADTQYF. For the CDR3, the DNA is TGTGCCAGCAGCGGCGGGGCGGATACGCAGTATTTT. Based on the CDR3 plus reference TRBV7-2 and TRBJ2-3, the full variable domain is GAGVSQSPSNKVTEKGKDVELRCDPISGHTALYWYRQSLGQGLEFLIYFQGNSAPDKSGLPSDRFSAERTGGSVSTLTIQRTQQEDSAVYLCASSGGADTQYFGPGTRLTVL.

Only a few counts were recorded for this clonotype. V is TRBV7-9 and J is TRBJ1-2, with a possible D match to TRBD1 (6 bases). The CDR3 is made up of 15 amino acids. Germline assignment: CDR1 SEHNR and CDR2 FQNEAQ (reference sequence). V gave up 8 bases and J gave up 0 bases, with 16 bases separating them. CDR3 amino acids: CASCWEDSPNYGYTF. CDR3 nucleotide sequence: TGTGCCAGCTGCTGGGAGGACAGCCCTAACTATGGCTACACCTTC.

V and J are TRBV24-1 and TRBJ2-1, with a possible D match to TRBD1 (6 bases). The CDR3 has 16 amino acids. In germline, CDR1 is KGHDR, CDR2 SFDVKD. V lost 4 bases and J 8 bases, leaving 20 bases between the germline ends. The CDR3 region has the DNA TGTGCCACCAGTGACCCCCGAGGCAGGGGTAGGGATGAGCAGTTCTTC. It specifies CATSDPRGRGRDEQFF.

The chain employs TRBV4-2 and TRBJ1-5, with 9 bases lining up with TRBD1. Trimming took 2 bases from V and 5 from J; bases not matched to a gene: 4. CDR3 size: 15 residues. Looked up from germline, CDR1 is LGHNA and CDR2 is YNFKEQ. CDR3 loop: CASSQSTGGDQPQHF. The CDR3 nucleotides are TGTGCCAGCAGCCAATCGACAGGGGGTGATCAGCCCCAGCATTTT.

J is TRBJ2-1 and V is TRBV6-2 or TRBV6-3, with TRBD2 matching over 7 bases. CDR1 is MNHEY, CDR2 SVGEGT, per germline. V was clipped by 0 bases and J by 5 bases; unmatched bases: 7. This CDR3 region has 16 residues. CDR3 sequence: CASSYSNGGYNNEQFF. In DNA, the CDR3 is TGTGCCAGCAGTTACTCGAACGGGGGGTACAACAATGAGCAGTTCTTC.